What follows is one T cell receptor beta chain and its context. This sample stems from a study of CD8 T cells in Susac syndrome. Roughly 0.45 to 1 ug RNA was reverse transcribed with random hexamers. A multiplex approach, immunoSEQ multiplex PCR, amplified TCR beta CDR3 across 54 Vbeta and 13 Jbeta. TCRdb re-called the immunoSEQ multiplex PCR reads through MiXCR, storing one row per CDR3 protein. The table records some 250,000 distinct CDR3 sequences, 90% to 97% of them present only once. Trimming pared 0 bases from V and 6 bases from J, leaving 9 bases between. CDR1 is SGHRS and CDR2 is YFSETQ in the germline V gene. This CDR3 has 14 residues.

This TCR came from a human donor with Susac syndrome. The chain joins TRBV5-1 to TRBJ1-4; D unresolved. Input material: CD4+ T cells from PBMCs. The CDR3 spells CASSLVRGDEKLFF. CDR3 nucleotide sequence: TGCGCCAGCAGCTTGGTCCGCGGGGATGAAAAACTGTTTTTT.